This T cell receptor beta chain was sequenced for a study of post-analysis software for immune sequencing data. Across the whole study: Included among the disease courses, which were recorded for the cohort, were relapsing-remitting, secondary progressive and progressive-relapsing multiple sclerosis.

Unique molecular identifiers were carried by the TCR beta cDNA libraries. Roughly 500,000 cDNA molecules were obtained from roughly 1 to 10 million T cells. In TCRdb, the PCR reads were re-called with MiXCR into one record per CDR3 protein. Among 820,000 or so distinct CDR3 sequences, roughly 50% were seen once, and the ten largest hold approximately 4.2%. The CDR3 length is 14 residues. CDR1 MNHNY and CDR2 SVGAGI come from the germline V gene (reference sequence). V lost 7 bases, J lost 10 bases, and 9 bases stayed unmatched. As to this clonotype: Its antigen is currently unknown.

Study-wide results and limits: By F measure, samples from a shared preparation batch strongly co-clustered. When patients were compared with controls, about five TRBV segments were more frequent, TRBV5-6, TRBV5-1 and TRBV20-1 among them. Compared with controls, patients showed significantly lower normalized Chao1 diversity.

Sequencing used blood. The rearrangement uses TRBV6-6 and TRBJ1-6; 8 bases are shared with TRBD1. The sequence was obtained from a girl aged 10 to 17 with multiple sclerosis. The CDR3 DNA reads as TGTGCCAGCACCGAACAGGGGGTAGGATCACCCCTCCACTTT. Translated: CASTEQGVGSPLHF.